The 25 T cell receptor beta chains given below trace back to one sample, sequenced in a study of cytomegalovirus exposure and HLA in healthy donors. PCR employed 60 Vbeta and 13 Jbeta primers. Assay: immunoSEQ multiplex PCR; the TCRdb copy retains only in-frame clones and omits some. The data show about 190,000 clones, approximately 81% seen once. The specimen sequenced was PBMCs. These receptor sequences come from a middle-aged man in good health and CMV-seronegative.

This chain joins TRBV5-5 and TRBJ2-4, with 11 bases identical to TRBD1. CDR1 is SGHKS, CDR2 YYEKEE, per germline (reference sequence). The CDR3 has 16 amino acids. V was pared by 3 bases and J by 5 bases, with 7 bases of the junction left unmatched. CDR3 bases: TGTGCCAGCAGCTCGGGACAGGGGGTGGGCGAAAACATTCAGTACTTC. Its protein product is CASSSGQGVGENIQYF. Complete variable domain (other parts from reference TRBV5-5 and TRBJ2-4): DAGVTQSPTHLIKTRGQQVTLRCSPISGHKSVSWYQQVLGQGPQFIFQYYEKEERGRGNFPDRFSARQFPNYSSELNVNALLLGDSALYLCASSSGQGVGENIQYFGAGTRLSVL.

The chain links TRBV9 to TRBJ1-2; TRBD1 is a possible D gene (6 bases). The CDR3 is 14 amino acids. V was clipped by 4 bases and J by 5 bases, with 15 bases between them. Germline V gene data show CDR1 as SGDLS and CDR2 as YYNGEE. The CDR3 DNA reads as TGTGCCAGCAGCCCCCTACAGGGATCTTATGGCTACACCTTC. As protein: CASSPLQGSYGYTF.

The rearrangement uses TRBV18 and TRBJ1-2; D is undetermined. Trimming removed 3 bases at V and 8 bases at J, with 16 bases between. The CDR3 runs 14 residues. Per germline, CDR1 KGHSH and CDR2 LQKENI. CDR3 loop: CASSPLVDGEGYTF. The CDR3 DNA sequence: TGTGCCAGCTCACCCCTCGTGGACGGGGAGGGCTACACCTTC.

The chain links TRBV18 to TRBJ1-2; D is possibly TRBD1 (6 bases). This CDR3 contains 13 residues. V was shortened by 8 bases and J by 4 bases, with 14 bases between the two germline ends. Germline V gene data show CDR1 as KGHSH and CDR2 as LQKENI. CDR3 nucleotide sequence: TGTGCCAGCCACGAGGGGGAGAGCTATGGCTACACCTTC. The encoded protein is CASHEGESYGYTF. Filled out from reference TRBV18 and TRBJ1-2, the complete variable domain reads NAGVMQNPRHLVRRRGQEARLRCSPMKGHSHVYWYRQLPEEGLKFMVYLQKENIIDESGMPKERFSAEFPKEGPSILRIQQVVRGDSAAYFCASHEGESYGYTFGSGTRLTVV.

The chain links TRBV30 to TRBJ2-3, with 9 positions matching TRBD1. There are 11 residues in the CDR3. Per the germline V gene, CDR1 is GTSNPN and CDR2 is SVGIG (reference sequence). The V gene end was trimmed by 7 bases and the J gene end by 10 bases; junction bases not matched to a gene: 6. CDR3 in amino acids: CAYTGGGSQYF. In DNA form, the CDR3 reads TGTGCCTACACAGGGGGCGGGTCGCAGTATTTT.

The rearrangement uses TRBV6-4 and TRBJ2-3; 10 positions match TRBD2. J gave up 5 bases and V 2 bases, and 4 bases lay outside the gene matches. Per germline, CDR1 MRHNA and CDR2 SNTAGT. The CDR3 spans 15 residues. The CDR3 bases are TGTGCCAGCAGTGACCGTAGCGGGGGGAGAGATACGCAGTATTTT. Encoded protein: CASSDRSGGRDTQYF.

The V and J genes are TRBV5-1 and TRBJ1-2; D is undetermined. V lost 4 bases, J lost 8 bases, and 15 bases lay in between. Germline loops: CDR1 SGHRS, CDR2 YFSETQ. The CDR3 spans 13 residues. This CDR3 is CASSEGSGRGYTF. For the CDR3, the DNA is TGCGCCAGCAGCGAGGGCTCAGGAAGGGGCTACACCTTC.

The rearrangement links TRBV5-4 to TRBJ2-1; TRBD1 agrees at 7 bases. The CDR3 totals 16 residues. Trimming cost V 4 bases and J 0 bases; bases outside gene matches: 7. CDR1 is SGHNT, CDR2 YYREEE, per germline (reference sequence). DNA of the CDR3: TGTGCCAGCAGCGAGGGACAGTCGAGCTCCTACAATGAGCAGTTCTTC. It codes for CASSEGQSSSYNEQFF.

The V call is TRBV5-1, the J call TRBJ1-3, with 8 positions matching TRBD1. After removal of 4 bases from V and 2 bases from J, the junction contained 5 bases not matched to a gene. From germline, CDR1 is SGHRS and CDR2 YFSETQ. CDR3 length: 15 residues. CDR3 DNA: TGCGCCAGCAGCCCGGGACAGGCAACTGGAAACACCATATATTTT. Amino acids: CASSPGQATGNTIYF.

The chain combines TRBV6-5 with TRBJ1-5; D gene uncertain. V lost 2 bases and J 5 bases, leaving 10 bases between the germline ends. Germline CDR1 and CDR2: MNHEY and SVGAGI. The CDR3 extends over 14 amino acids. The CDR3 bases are TGTGCCAGCAGTTACAGAGGGATGGATCAGCCCCAGCATTTT. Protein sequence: CASSYRGMDQPQHF.

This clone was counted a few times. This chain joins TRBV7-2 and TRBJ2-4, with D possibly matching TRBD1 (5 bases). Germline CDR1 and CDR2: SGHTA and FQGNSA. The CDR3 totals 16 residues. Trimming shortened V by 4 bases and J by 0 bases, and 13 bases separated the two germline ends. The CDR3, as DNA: TGTGCCAGCAGCTGGGGCCCTCCTCCAGCCAAAAACATTCAGTACTTC. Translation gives CASSWGPPPAKNIQYF.

The CDR3 here is CASSYGGGGETQYF. CDR3 coding DNA: TGTGCCAGCAGTTATGGAGGGGGGGGAGAGACCCAGTACTTC. V and J are TRBV6-5 and TRBJ2-5; D might be TRBD2 (7 bases). The germline V and J ends were trimmed by 3 bases and 4 bases, with 12 bases remaining between them. CDR3 size: 14 residues. Looked up from germline, CDR1 is MNHEY and CDR2 is SVGAGI.

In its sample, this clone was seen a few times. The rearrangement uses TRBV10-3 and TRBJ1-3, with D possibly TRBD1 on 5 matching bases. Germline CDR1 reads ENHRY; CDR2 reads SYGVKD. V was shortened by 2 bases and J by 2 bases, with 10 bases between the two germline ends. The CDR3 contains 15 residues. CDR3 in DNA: TGTGCCATCAGTGAGCCGACAGCAGCTGGAAACACCATATATTTT. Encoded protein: CAISEPTAAGNTIYF.

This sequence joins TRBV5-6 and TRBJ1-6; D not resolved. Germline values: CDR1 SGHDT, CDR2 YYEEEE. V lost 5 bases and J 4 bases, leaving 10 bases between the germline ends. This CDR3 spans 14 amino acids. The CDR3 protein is CASRSGLYNSPLHF. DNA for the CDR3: TGTGCCAGCAGGTCCGGACTGTATAATTCACCCCTCCACTTT.

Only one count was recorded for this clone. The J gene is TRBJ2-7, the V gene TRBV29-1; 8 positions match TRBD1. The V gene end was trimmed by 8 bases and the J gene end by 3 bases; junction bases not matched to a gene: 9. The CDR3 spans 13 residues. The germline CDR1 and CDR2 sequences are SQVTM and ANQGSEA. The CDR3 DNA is TGCAGCTTTACCCGGACAGGGCGCTACGAGCAGTACTTC. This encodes CSFTRTGRYEQYF.

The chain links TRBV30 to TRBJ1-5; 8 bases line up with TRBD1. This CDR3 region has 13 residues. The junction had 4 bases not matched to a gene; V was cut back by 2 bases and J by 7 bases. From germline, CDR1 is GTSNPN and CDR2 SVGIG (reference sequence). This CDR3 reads CAWSTQGGQPQHF. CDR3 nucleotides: TGTGCCTGGAGTACACAGGGGGGGCAGCCCCAGCATTTT.

CDR3 protein: CASRNDRYEQYF. The CDR3 nucleotides read TGTGCCAGTAGGAATGACAGGTACGAGCAGTACTTC. V and J are TRBV19 and TRBJ2-7; a weak D match, TRBD1 (6 bases). V was pared by 6 bases and J by 4 bases, with 10 bases between. The germline gives CDR1 LNHDA, CDR2 SQIVND (reference sequence). This CDR3 spans 12 amino acids.

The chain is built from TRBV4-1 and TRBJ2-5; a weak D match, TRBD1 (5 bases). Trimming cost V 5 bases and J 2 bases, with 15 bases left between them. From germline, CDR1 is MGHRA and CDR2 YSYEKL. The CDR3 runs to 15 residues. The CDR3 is CASSNTRQKQETQYF. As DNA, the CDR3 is TGCGCCAGCAGCAATACTCGACAGAAACAAGAGACCCAGTACTTC.

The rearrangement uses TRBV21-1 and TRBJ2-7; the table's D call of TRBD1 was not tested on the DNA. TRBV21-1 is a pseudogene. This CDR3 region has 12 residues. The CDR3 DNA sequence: TGTGCCAGCAAAGGCAGGCTCTACGAGCAGTACTTC. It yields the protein CASKGRLYEQYF.

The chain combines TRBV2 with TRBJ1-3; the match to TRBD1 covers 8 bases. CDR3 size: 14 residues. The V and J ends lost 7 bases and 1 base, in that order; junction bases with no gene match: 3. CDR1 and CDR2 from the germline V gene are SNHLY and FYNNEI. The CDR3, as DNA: TGTGCCAGCACTTGGACAGGGTCTGGAAACACCATATATTTT. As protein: CASTWTGSGNTIYF.

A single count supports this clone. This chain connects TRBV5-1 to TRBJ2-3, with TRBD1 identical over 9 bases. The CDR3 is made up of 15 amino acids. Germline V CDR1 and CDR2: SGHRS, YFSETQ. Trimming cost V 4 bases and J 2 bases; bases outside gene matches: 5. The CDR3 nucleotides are TGCGCCAGCAGCGCCGGACAGGGGATCACAGATACGCAGTATTTT. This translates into CASSAGQGITDTQYF.

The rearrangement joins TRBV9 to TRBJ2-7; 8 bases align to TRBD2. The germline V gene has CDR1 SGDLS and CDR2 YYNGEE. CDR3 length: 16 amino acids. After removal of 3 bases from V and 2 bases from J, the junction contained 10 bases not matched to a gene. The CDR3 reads CASSESEVAGTYEQYF. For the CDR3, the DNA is TGTGCCAGCAGCGAGTCCGAAGTAGCGGGGACCTACGAGCAGTACTTC.

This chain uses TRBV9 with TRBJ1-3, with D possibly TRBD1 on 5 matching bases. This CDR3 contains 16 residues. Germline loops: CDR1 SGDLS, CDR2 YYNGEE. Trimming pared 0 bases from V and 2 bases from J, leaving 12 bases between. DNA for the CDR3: TGTGCCAGCAGCGTAGGGCAGGGCGATACTGGAAACACCATATATTTT. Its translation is CASSVGQGDTGNTIYF.

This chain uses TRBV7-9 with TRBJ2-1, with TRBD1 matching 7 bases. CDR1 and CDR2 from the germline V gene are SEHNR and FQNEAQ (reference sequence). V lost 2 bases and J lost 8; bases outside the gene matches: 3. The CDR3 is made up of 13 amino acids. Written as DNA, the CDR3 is TGTGCCAGCAGCTTATCAACAGGGGATGAGCAGTTCTTC. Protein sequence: CASSLSTGDEQFF.

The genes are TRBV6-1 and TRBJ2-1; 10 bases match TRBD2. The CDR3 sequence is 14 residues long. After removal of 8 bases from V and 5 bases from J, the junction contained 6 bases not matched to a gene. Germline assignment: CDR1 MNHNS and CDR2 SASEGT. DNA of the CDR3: TGTGCCAGCCAGAAGCGGGGGGGAAACAATGAGCAGTTCTTC. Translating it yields CASQKRGGNNEQFF.